This TCR beta chain was retrieved from a study of vaccination and CD4 T cells after COVID-19 (dated 2022 in TCRdb). Concerning the study at large: Convalescent patients had a positive SARS-CoV-2 result on nasal swab PCR, and of these patients, 8 or 9 had mild disease and one had severe disease. The convalescent cohort comprised six males and four females, including two Hispanic individuals, seven Caucasians, two Asians and one multiracial person. Participants got two doses of the Pfizer-BioNTech BNT162b2 vaccine (n=8) or two doses of the Moderna mRNA-1273 vaccine (n=2). Post-COVID blood samples were collected from convalescent patients a median of approximately 100 days after diagnosis, with a range of roughly 30 to 170 days. Post-vaccine blood samples were obtained a median of around 74 days after the second vaccine dose, with a range of roughly 13 to 250 days. For stimulating the cultures, overlapping spike peptide pools were used, derived from SARS-CoV-2 as well as from the common cold coronaviruses HCoV-NL63, HCoV-OC43 and HCoV-229E. Control cultures used a CEFX viral epitope pool as positive control, an HIV-1 Nef peptide pool as negative control, or no peptide. In some eleven COVID-19 convalescent patients and a few infection-naive healthy vaccine recipients, researchers compared the spike-specific CD4+ TCR repertoire from before mRNA vaccination with the repertoire from after. The research as a whole found: Nearly all vaccine-specific clones in convalescent patients (304 of 307) were mono-reactive for SARS-CoV-2 spike rather than cross-reactive with common cold coronaviruses. The median number of SARS-CoV-2-reactive clonotypes rose from under 25 after infection to about 40 after vaccination, but the change was not significant. The number of convalescent patients in the study was relatively small, and the study did not examine early timepoints following natural infection. In convalescent patients, a median around 86% of post-vaccine SARS-CoV-2-reactive clones were detected only after vaccination, and vaccine-specific priming was suggested by this finding.

Measured from the cysteine to the phenylalanine, the CDR3 is 11 residues long. Only the CDR3 DNA is retained, 33 bases long and in frame from the first base. The V and J ends are trimmed by 8 bases and 7 bases, leaving 9 bases between them. The germline V gene sets CDR1 to MDHEN and CDR2 to SYDVKM. Per the publication, the treatment or condition label means: 10-day PBMC culture with coronavirus spike peptide pools or control peptides (ViraFEST assay). The ViraFEST assay, used in the study, expanded antigen-specific T cells with peptide pools and then identified the expanded clonotypes through TCR sequencing. The positive SARS-CoV-2 PCR tests of the convalescent patients were dated from March to December 2020, before the Alpha, Beta and Delta variants emerged in the United States. PBMCs were cultured at two million per well in IMDM supplemented with 5% human AB serum and 9 to 10 IU/ml IL-2, with approximately 9.5 ug/ml peptide pools added. On days 3 and 7, half of the culture medium was replaced with fresh IL-2-containing medium. CD4+ T cells were isolated after roughly 10 days of culture through negative selection using the EasySep CD4+ T cell isolation kit. Ficoll-Paque Plus gradient centrifugation was used to isolate PBMCs from whole blood, and the isolated PBMCs were then either used fresh or cryopreserved at -140C. Culture conditions were generally each tested in triplicate wells.

Libraries were made using PCR. DNA from cultured CD4+ T cells underwent TCR sequencing with the Oncomine TCR Beta short-read assay at the Johns Hopkins FTIC core. Genomic DNA was extracted from the cultured CD4+ T cells with the QIAamp micro DNA kit. Oncomine TCR Beta libraries from cultured CD4+ T cells were pooled with unique dual indexes and sequenced on an Illumina iSeq 100. Per the authors' processing: Non-productive sequences were filtered out, and CDR3s that did not start with C, did not end with F or W, or were shorter than 7 amino acids were discarded. Antigen-specific clonotypes were identified using the MANAFEST web application through comparison of peptide-stimulated wells with reference and other culture wells. Positive clones required FDR below 0.05, an odds ratio above 5, and productive frequency above 0.1% in at least two of three replicate wells. A clonotype was classed as cross-reactive if the clonotype showed significant expansion both in SARS-CoV-2 spike wells and in at least one common cold coronavirus spike condition. Similarity between CDR3 sequences was evaluated in R version 3.6.1 using Levenshtein distances (stringdist) and unrooted phylogenetic trees (ape). TCRdb trimmed public reads at Q25 via fastp, called clones via MiXCR and kept in-frame beta chains. One record per CDR3 amino acid sequence lists the most common genes and DNA. These V and J calls originate from TCRdb's pipeline instead of the authors' own analysis. In this sample the table shows about 17,000 distinct CDR3 sequences, around 30% of which occur a single time. The ten top clones hold roughly 14% of the sample.

This clonotype turned up a few times. The clone's antigen remains unknown. No much larger clone exists at a distance of one base, and base qualities are not known. The TCR was taken from a human donor with COVID-19. The chain uses TRBV28 and TRBJ2-1, and the D gene may be TRBD2, 5 bases matching. Sequenced input: cultured CD4+ T cells from blood. The DNA sequence is given as TGTGCCAGCTCTCGGGGAAATGAGCAGTTCTTC. Translated, this gives CASSRGNEQFF. With all but the CDR3 taken from the reference TRBV28 and TRBJ2-1 genes, the full variable domain is: DVKVTQSSRYLVKRTGEKVFLECVQDMDHENMFWYRQDPGLGLRLIYFSYDVKMKEKGDIPEGYSVSREKKERFSLILESASTNQTSMYLCASSRGNEQFFGPGTRLTVL.